Listed below are T cell receptor beta chains from one sample, sequenced in a study of T cell clonotyping in hematopoietic cell transplantation. TCRdb's copy holds only in-frame clones and misses some; the assay was immunoSEQ multiplex PCR. The sample lists about 43,000 clones; about 96% were seen once. Sequenced sample: peripheral blood mononuclear cells. The receptor set was obtained from a man aged 25-40 years in good health. Some clones in this sample may be carry-over from other donors' samples. CDR3s include the opening cysteine and the closing phenylalanine or tryptophan. The D gene is left open where the match is weak. The size entry is marked missing in some rows and otherwise reads once, few, many or a size class.

clone_size: NA
v_call: TRBV5-1
d_call: TRBD1
j_call: TRBJ2-2
cdr3_nt: TGCGCCAGCAGCCCCTACCGGGACAGGGTCACCGGGGAGCTGTTTTTT
cdr3_aa: CASSPYRDRVTGELFF

clone_size: NA
v_call: TRBV4-1
d_call: TRBD1
j_call: TRBJ1-2
cdr3_nt: TGCGCCAGCAGCCAAGAGCTGACAGGGAACTATGGCTACACCTTC
cdr3_aa: CASSQELTGNYGYTF

clone_size: NA
v_call: TRBV6-5
d_call: NA
j_call: TRBJ2-3
cdr3_nt: TGTGCCAGCAGTCCACAACGCCTCACAGATACGCAGTATTTT
cdr3_aa: CASSPQRLTDTQYF

clone_size: NA
v_call: TRBV4-1
d_call: NA
j_call: TRBJ2-3
cdr3_nt: TGCGCCAGCAGCCAACCAGGGAGCCCAGATACGCAGTATTTT
cdr3_aa: CASSQPGSPDTQYF

clone_size: few
v_call: TRBV13
d_call: NA
j_call: TRBJ2-7
cdr3_nt: TGTGCCAGCAGCCCCCAGGGAAATCCTCTACCCTACGAGCAGTACTTC
cdr3_aa: CASSPQGNPLPYEQYF

clone_size: few
v_call: TRBV6-4
d_call: NA
j_call: TRBJ2-3
cdr3_nt: TGTGCCAGCAGTGTGGCAGGGGGGGCAGATACGCAGTATTTT
cdr3_aa: CASSVAGGADTQYF

clone_size: NA
v_call: TRBV7-9
d_call: TRBD1
j_call: TRBJ2-7
cdr3_nt: TGTGCCAGCAGCCCGAGGGGACAGGGGTTCTCCTACGAGCAGTACTTC
cdr3_aa: CASSPRGQGFSYEQYF

clone_size: NA
v_call: TRBV30
d_call: NA
j_call: TRBJ1-1
cdr3_nt: TGTGCCTGGAGCCTACCCAGGGGACACACTGAAGCTTTCTTT
cdr3_aa: CAWSLPRGHTEAFF

clone_size: NA
v_call: TRBV25-1
d_call: NA
j_call: TRBJ2-6
cdr3_nt: TGTGCCACCACCCCTGGGGGGCTCGGGGCCAACGTCCTGACTTTC
cdr3_aa: CATTPGGLGANVLTF

clone_size: NA
v_call: TRBV5-1
d_call: TRBD1
j_call: TRBJ1-3
cdr3_nt: TGCGCCAGCAGCCCCCGGACAGGCACAGCTGGAAACACCATATATTTT
cdr3_aa: CASSPRTGTAGNTIYF

clone_size: NA
v_call: TRBV28
d_call: NA
j_call: TRBJ2-5
cdr3_nt: TGTGCCAGCACACAGGGAGAGACCCAGTACTTC
cdr3_aa: CASTQGETQYF

clone_size: NA
v_call: TRBV4-2
d_call: NA
j_call: TRBJ2-2
cdr3_nt: TGTGCCAGCAGCCAAGGGAACACCGGGGAGCTGTTTTTT
cdr3_aa: CASSQGNTGELFF

clone_size: NA
v_call: TRBV27
d_call: TRBD1
j_call: TRBJ2-2
cdr3_nt: TGTGCCAGCAGTTCCCCCGGGACAGGGAACGGGGAGCTGTTTTTT
cdr3_aa: CASSSPGTGNGELFF

clone_size: NA
v_call: TRBV6-5
d_call: TRBD1
j_call: TRBJ2-3
cdr3_nt: TGTGCCAGCAGGGGACAGGTCCGCACAGATACGCAGTATTTT
cdr3_aa: CASRGQVRTDTQYF

clone_size: NA
v_call: TRBV5-1
d_call: TRBD1
j_call: TRBJ1-1
cdr3_nt: TGCGCCAGCAGCCTTCGGACAGGACTGAACACTGAAGCTTTCTTT
cdr3_aa: CASSLRTGLNTEAFF

clone_size: NA
v_call: TRBV30
d_call: NA
j_call: TRBJ1-1
cdr3_nt: TGTGCCTGGAGTGGACAAATGAACACTGAAGCTTTCTTT
cdr3_aa: CAWSGQMNTEAFF

clone_size: few
v_call: TRBV7-9
d_call: NA
j_call: TRBJ2-2
cdr3_nt: TGTGCCAGCAGCTTAGTCGGCCTGCCCGGGGAGCTGTTTTTT
cdr3_aa: CASSLVGLPGELFF

clone_size: NA
v_call: TRBV25-1
d_call: TRBD1
j_call: TRBJ1-2
cdr3_nt: TGTGCCAGCAGTGACCCGGGACAGGGGGTGGAGGGTGGCTACACCTTC
cdr3_aa: CASSDPGQGVEGGYTF

clone_size: NA
v_call: TRBV5-8
d_call: NA
j_call: TRBJ2-3
cdr3_nt: TGTGCCAGTGGTACTAGCACAGATACGCAGTATTTT
cdr3_aa: CASGTSTDTQYF

clone_size: NA
v_call: TRBV14
d_call: NA
j_call: TRBJ2-1
cdr3_nt: TGTGCCAGCAGCCAAGATCTCGGCTACAATGAGCAGTTCTTC
cdr3_aa: CASSQDLGYNEQFF

clone_size: NA
v_call: TRBV7-3
d_call: NA
j_call: TRBJ1-1
cdr3_nt: TGTGCCAGCAGGCTCGACGGGCACGCTGAAGCTTTCTTT
cdr3_aa: CASRLDGHAEAFF

clone_size: once
v_call: TRBV6-5
d_call: NA
j_call: TRBJ2-3
cdr3_nt: TGTGCCAGCAGGACCGCGGGCCCAGATACGCAGTATTTT
cdr3_aa: CASRTAGPDTQYF

clone_size: NA
v_call: TRBV10-3
d_call: NA
j_call: TRBJ1-1
cdr3_nt: TGTGCCATCAGTGAGGGGCAAATCTCGAACACTGAAGCTTTCTTT
cdr3_aa: CAISEGQISNTEAFF

clone_size: once
v_call: TRBV19
d_call: NA
j_call: TRBJ1-5
cdr3_nt: TGTGCCAGTGGTGGGAGGAGCAATCAGCCCCAGCATTTT
cdr3_aa: CASGGRSNQPQHF

clone_size: NA
v_call: TRBV5-6
d_call: NA
j_call: TRBJ1-3
cdr3_nt: TGTGCCAGCAGCTTGGGTACCGACTGGGTCTCTGGAAACACCATATATTTT
cdr3_aa: CASSLGTDWVSGNTIYF

clone_size: NA
v_call: TRBV6-5
d_call: TRBD1
j_call: TRBJ2-7
cdr3_nt: TGTGCCAGCAGTTACCGGACAGGGGCAGGAGAGCAGTACTTC
cdr3_aa: CASSYRTGAGEQYF

clone_size: NA
v_call: TRBV7-3
d_call: TRBD2
j_call: TRBJ2-3
cdr3_nt: TGTGCCAGCAGCTTAAGCGGGGGGTCAGATACGCAGTATTTT
cdr3_aa: CASSLSGGSDTQYF

clone_size: NA
v_call: TRBV29-1
d_call: NA
j_call: TRBJ1-1
cdr3_nt: TGCAGCGTTGAAAGGGCGAACACTGAAGCTTTCTTT
cdr3_aa: CSVERANTEAFF

clone_size: NA
v_call: TRBV7-2
d_call: NA
j_call: TRBJ1-1
cdr3_nt: TGTGCCAGCAGCTTAGTGGCCAACACTGAAGCTTTCTTT
cdr3_aa: CASSLVANTEAFF

clone_size: NA
v_call: TRBV5-6
d_call: TRBD1
j_call: TRBJ2-5
cdr3_nt: TGTGCCAGCAGCAACTTGACAGGGATGTTCGGGACCCAGTACTTC
cdr3_aa: CASSNLTGMFGTQYF

clone_size: NA
v_call: TRBV6-5
d_call: NA
j_call: TRBJ1-5
cdr3_nt: TGTGCCAGCAGTTATCGCCGGACCCGACAGCCCCAGCATTTT
cdr3_aa: CASSYRRTRQPQHF

clone_size: NA
v_call: TRBV25-1
d_call: NA
j_call: TRBJ1-2
cdr3_nt: TGTGCCAGCAGCGGCGGACGGAACTATGGCTACACCTTC
cdr3_aa: CASSGGRNYGYTF

clone_size: NA
v_call: TRBV7-9
d_call: NA
j_call: TRBJ1-1
cdr3_nt: TGTGCCAGCAGCTCATTGGGGGGTCGGGGAAGGGATACTGAAGCTTTCTTT
cdr3_aa: CASSSLGGRGRDTEAFF

clone_size: NA
v_call: TRBV11-1
d_call: NA
j_call: TRBJ2-5
cdr3_nt: TGTGCCAGCAGCTCCCGTTCCCGGGAGACCCAGTACTTC
cdr3_aa: CASSSRSRETQYF

clone_size: NA
v_call: TRBV5-4
d_call: NA
j_call: TRBJ1-6
cdr3_nt: TGTGCCAGCAGCTCCGACAGGCCCGAAGGCGATAATTCACCCCTCCACTTT
cdr3_aa: CASSSDRPEGDNSPLHF